Following are 12 T cell receptor beta chains from one sample sequenced in a study of lymphopenia after photon versus proton radiotherapy (dated 2019 in TCRdb). Library preparation employed the immunoSEQ multiplex PCR assay. TCRdb mirrors the immuneACCESS table, restricted to in-frame sequences. Some clones are absent from its copies; in checked studies, under half trace to an unresolved V gene, and the reason for the others is unknown. This sample gives approximately 35,000 clones in total; roughly 90% of them show up just once. The ten largest account for roughly 6.2% of the sample. This specimen consisted of peripheral blood, obtained from a patient treated with photon-based radiotherapy. The source of these receptors is a woman aged 50 to 60 with pancreatic cancer.

The chain employs TRBV19 and TRBJ1-5; D is perhaps TRBD1 (5 bases). The CDR3 is 13 amino acids. V lost 4 bases, J lost 1 base, and 5 bases lay in between. CDR1 and CDR2 from the germline V gene are LNHDA and SQIVND (reference sequence). CDR3 region: CASSRTSNQPQHF. DNA of the CDR3: TGTGCCAGTAGTAGGACAAGCAATCAGCCCCAGCATTTT.

The chain links TRBV5-4 to TRBJ2-2; perhaps D is TRBD1 or TRBD2 (6 bases each). Germline assignment: CDR1 SGHNT and CDR2 YYREEE (reference sequence). CDR3 size: 15 residues. V lost 1 base to trimming and J lost 2 bases, with 9 bases between them. CDR3 coding DNA: TGTGCCAGCAGCTTGTGGGGGGCAAACACCGGGGAGCTGTTTTTT. This codes for CASSLWGANTGELFF.

The V and J genes are TRBV7-8 and TRBJ1-1, with TRBD1 identical over 8 bases. Germline lookup yields CDR1 SGHVS and CDR2 FQNEAQ. This CDR3 region has 17 residues. V shed 2 bases, J shed 0 bases, and the junction held 8 bases outside the gene matches. CDR3 sequence: CASSLYRLTGVNTEAFF. CDR3 sequence (DNA): TGTGCCAGCAGCTTATATCGGTTGACAGGGGTGAACACTGAAGCTTTCTTT.

The V and J genes are TRBV7-2 and TRBJ1-2; 10 bases are a match to TRBD1. Trimming at V came to 3 bases and at J to 6 bases, leaving 7 bases not matched to a gene. Germline V gives CDR1 SGHTA, CDR2 FQGNSA. CDR3 size: 15 residues. The CDR3 bases are TGTGCCAGCAGCTTCCGGCCGGGACAGGGGAATGGCTACACCTTC. Its protein product is CASSFRPGQGNGYTF.

The chain employs TRBV28 and TRBJ2-7; 10 bases are shared with TRBD1. CDR1 MDHEN and CDR2 SYDVKM come from the germline V gene. V shed 4 bases and J 3 bases; nucleotides not matched to a gene: 0. This CDR3 spans 13 amino acids. The CDR3, as DNA: TGTGCCAGCAGTTGGGACAGGGGCTACGAGCAGTACTTC. The encoded protein is CASSWDRGYEQYF.

The chain links TRBV7-8 to TRBJ1-5; 9 nucleotides match TRBD1. The trim removed 0 bases at V and 0 bases at J, leaving 9 bases unmatched. The CDR3 length is 19 residues. CDR1 is SGHVS and CDR2 is FQNEAQ in the germline V gene. This chain's CDR3 is CASSLAWDRAEGSNQPQHF. Written as DNA, the CDR3 is TGTGCCAGCAGCTTAGCGTGGGACAGGGCAGAGGGTAGCAATCAGCCCCAGCATTTT.

J is TRBJ2-5 and V is TRBV9, with TRBD2 matching 7 bases. Trimming at V came to 2 bases and at J to 3 bases, leaving 4 bases not matched to a gene. CDR1 and CDR2 (germline): SGDLS, YYNGEE. The CDR3 is made up of 14 amino acids. The CDR3 loop reads CASSVWGGEETQYF. The CDR3 bases are TGTGCCAGCAGCGTTTGGGGGGGAGAAGAGACCCAGTACTTC.

The CDR3 DNA reads TGTGCCAGCCAACGGGGAGGAAACACTGAAGCTTTCTTT. Translated, it gives CASQRGGNTEAFF. The chain has TRBV6-5 and TRBJ1-1; no reliable D call. CDR1 and CDR2 from the germline V gene are MNHEY and SVGAGI. This CDR3 comprises 13 residues. Trimming took 8 bases from V and 2 from J, leaving 12 bases between them.

The DNA of the CDR3 is TGTGCCAGCAGCCACCGGGACAGGGGGCCCTACGAGCAGTACTTC. Its translation is CASSHRDRGPYEQYF. The chain recombines TRBV5-6 with TRBJ2-7, with 12 bases that match TRBD1. The CDR3 has 15 amino acids. Germline V gives CDR1 SGHDT, CDR2 YYEEEE. V shed 4 bases, J shed 2 bases, and the junction held 4 bases outside the gene matches. Supplemented by reference TRBV5-6 and TRBJ2-7, the full variable domain reads DAGVTQSPTHLIKTRGQQVTLRCSPKSGHDTVSWYQQALGQGPQFIFQYYEEEERQRGNFPDRFSGHQFPNYSSELNVNALLLGDSALYLCASSHRDRGPYEQYFGPGTRLTVT.

This rearrangement joins TRBV9 to TRBJ2-2; perhaps TRBD2 as D (5 bases). V was trimmed by 3 bases and J by 0 bases, leaving 15 bases between them. The germline CDR1 and CDR2 sequences are SGDLS and YYNGEE. This CDR3 spans 17 amino acids. The CDR3 spells CASSDYRENANTGELFF. For the CDR3, the DNA is TGTGCCAGCAGCGATTACCGGGAAAACGCGAACACCGGGGAGCTGTTTTTT.

V and J are TRBV19 and TRBJ1-2; 8 positions match TRBD1. The germline V gene encodes CDR1 LNHDA and CDR2 SQIVND (reference sequence). The CDR3 is 15 amino acids. V lost 2 bases and J lost 8; bases outside the gene matches: 10. The CDR3 DNA reads as TGTGCCAGTAGTATACCCCGACAGGGGCCGGGGGGCTACACCTTC. It yields the protein CASSIPRQGPGGYTF.

The chain recombines TRBV7-6 with TRBJ2-3; the D is unclear. V lost 6 bases, J lost 0 bases, and 7 bases lay in between. The germline V gene encodes CDR1 SGHVS and CDR2 FNYEAQ. The CDR3 runs 13 residues. This CDR3 reads CASSFGSTDTQYF. In DNA form, the CDR3 reads TGTGCCAGCAGTTTCGGAAGCACAGATACGCAGTATTTT.